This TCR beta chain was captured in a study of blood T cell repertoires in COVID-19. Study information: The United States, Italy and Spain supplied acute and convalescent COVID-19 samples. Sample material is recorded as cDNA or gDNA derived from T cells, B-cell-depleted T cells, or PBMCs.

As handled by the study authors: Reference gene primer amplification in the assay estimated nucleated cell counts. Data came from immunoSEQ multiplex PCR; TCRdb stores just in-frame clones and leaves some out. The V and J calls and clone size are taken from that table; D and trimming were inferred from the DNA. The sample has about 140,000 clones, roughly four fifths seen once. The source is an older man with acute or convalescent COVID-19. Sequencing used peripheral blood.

The CDR3 bases are TGTGCCAGCAGCCCGCTCACCCAGACCGGGGAGCTGTTTTTT. It translates to CASSPLTQTGELFF. The rearrangement joins TRBV14 to TRBJ2-2, with D unclear. The CDR3 covers 14 residues. The V gene's germline CDR1 is SGHDN and CDR2 FVKESK. Between the trimmed V and J ends, which lost 4 bases and 5 bases, there was a span of 11 bases.